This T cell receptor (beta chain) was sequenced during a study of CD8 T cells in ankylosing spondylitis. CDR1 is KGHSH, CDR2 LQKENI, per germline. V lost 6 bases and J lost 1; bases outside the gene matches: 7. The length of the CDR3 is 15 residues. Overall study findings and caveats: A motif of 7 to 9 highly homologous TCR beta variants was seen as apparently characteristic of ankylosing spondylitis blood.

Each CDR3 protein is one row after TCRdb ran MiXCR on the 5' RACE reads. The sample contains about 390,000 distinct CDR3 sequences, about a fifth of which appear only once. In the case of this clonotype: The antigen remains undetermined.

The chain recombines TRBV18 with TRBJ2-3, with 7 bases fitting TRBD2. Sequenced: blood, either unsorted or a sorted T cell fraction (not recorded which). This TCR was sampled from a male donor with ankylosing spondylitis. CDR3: CASSIRRGGTDTQYF. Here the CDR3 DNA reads TGTGCCAGCTCTATACGACGGGGGGGCACAGATACGCAGTATTTT.